This TCR beta chain was sequenced for a study of T cells in Graves' hyperthyroidism and ophthalmopathy. The germline gives CDR1 SGHRS, CDR2 YFSETQ. The CDR3 extends over 13 amino acids. The ends were cut back, 3 bases at V and 2 bases at J, with 9 bases in the middle. Researchers amplified the TCR beta CDR3 regions from RNA transcripts. The TCR CDR3 was amplified in a first-round RT-PCR using the HTBI primer set. TCRdb re-called the multiplex PCR reads with MiXCR, one entry per CDR3 protein. The sample records fewer than 650,000 distinct CDR3 sequences, approximately 49% being singletons. Patients were excluded because of uncontrolled infection, other autoimmune disease, pregnancy or lactation.

The V and J genes are TRBV5-1 and TRBJ2-7, with D perhaps matching TRBD1 (6 bases). The sequence was collected from an adult woman with Graves' disease, either hyperthyroidism or ophthalmopathy (not recorded which). Input material: peripheral blood or thyroid tissue (not recorded which). CDR3 protein: CASSYREAYEQYF. CDR3 nucleotides: TGCGCCAGCAGCTACAGGGAAGCCTACGAGCAGTACTTC.